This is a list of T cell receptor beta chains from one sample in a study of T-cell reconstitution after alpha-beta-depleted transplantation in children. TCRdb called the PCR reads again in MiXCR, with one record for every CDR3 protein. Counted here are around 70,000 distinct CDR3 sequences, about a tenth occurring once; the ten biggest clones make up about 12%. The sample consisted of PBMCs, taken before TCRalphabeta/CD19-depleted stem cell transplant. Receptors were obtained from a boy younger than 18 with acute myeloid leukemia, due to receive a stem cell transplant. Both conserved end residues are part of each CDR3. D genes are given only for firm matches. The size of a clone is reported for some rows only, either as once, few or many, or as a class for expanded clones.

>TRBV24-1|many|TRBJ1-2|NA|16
TGTGCCACCAGTGAGGCTACAGCTTTTCCTAACTATGGCTACACCTTC
CATSEATAFPNYGYTF
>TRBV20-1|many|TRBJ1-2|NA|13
TGCAGTGCTAGAGAAGCTCAGGGTCATGGCTACACCTTC
CSAREAQGHGYTF
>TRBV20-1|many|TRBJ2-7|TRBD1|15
TGCAGTGCAGAAAGTCCCGGGACAGGGTCCTACGAGCAGTACTTC
CSAESPGTGSYEQYF
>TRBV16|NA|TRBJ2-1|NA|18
TGTGCCAGCAGCCCGGGTTATGCGTCCGAAGGGGGGGGAAATGAGCAGTTCTTC
CASSPGYASEGGGNEQFF
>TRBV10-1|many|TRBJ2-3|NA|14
TGCGCCAGCAGTGACCGGACAGAGAGAGATACGCAGTATTTT
CASSDRTERDTQYF
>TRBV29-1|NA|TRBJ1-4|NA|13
TGCAGCGTTGAAGATAGTTCTGGTGAAAAACTGTTTTTT
CSVEDSSGEKLFF
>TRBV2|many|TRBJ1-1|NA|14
TGTGCCAGCAGCGACAGGACCATGAACACTGAAGCTTTCTTT
CASSDRTMNTEAFF
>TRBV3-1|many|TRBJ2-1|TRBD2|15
TGTGCCAGCAGCCCCGGGACTAGCGGGGGCAATGAGCAGTTCTTC
CASSPGTSGGNEQFF
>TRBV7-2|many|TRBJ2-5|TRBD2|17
TGTGCCAGCAGCTCCGGTCCCGGGACTAGCGGGAGGGAGACCCAGTACTTC
CASSSGPGTSGRETQYF
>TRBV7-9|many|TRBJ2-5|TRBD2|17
TGTGCCAGCAGCTTAAGGCTAGCGGGAGATTCGGGAGAGACCCAGTACTTC
CASSLRLAGDSGETQYF
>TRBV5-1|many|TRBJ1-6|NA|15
TGCGCCAGCAGCTTGTCCGGGACCCTGATTTCACCCCTCCACTTT
CASSLSGTLISPLHF
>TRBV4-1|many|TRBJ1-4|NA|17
TGCGCCAGCAGCCAAGATCCGCCCAGGGTATCTAATGAAAAACTGTTTTTT
CASSQDPPRVSNEKLFF
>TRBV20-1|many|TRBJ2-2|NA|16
TGCAGTGCTAGAGATCAGGGGGGGAGTTACACCGGGGAGCTGTTTTTT
CSARDQGGSYTGELFF
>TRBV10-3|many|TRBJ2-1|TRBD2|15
TGTGCCATGGGGACTAGCGGGGCCTCTTACAATGAGCAGTTCTTC
CAMGTSGASYNEQFF